Detailed here is one T cell receptor (beta chain). Antigen unknown. CDR1 is SGHDT and CDR2 is YYEEEE in the germline V gene. CDR3 length equals 17 residues. Trimming removed 5 bases from V and 2 bases from J; junction bases left unmatched: 13. The record originates from a study of post-analysis software for immune sequencing data. General study points: TRBV segments more frequent in patients than in controls numbered five and included TRBV5-6, TRBV5-1 and TRBV20-1. Controls showed significantly higher normalized Chao1 diversity than did multiple sclerosis patients.

Unique-molecular-identifier-tagged TCR beta cDNA libraries were used. TCRdb used MiXCR to reprocess the PCR reads, holding one entry per CDR3 protein. The sample has about half a million distinct CDR3 sequences, around 34% seen once; the top ten hold approximately 6%. The gene calls are TRBV5-6 and TRBJ2-3; 8 bases are a match to TRBD2. The sequence derives from a girl under 18 with multiple sclerosis. The sample consisted of blood. CDR3 nucleotide sequence: TGTGCCAGCAGTCTCCAACAAGCGGGGGAAAACACAGATACGCAGTATTTT. As protein: CASSLQQAGENTDTQYF.